This T cell receptor (beta chain) was retrieved from a study of T cells after yellow fever vaccination (dated by TCRdb to about 2019). In the study overall: Libraries from fractions with low cell numbers were prepared with the SMART-Seq v4 Ultra Low Input RNA kit. The cohort comprised two healthy male donors, one aged 18 to 30 and one aged 30 to 40 years. To follow T-cell clones before and after primary and booster YFV17D yellow fever vaccination, bulk TCR alpha and beta repertoires were sequenced over time. Blood was collected at multiple timepoints before and after primary and secondary immunization, and bulk PBMC replicates and cell subsets were isolated. The research as a whole found: Most clones expanded after primary vaccination were re-detected after the booster (almost 97% of CD4 and about nine tenths of CD8), suggesting broad memory maintenance. The study included only a couple of donors, which limits how far the findings can be generalized. FACS-sorted repertoires could contain abundant contaminating clonotypes from the bulk population, so computational filtering was required. A small fraction of clonotypes appeared in both the CD4 and CD8 compartments, likely as a result of convergent recombination. The secondary T-cell response was found to be weaker but faster than the primary response, with a peak reached on day 5 rather than on day 15.

Ten or more counts support this clonotype. Its recognized antigen is unknown. Qualities for individual bases were not recorded, and no much larger clone is one base off. Counted from cysteine to phenylalanine, this CDR3 has 13 amino acids. The retained sequence is limited to the CDR3, 39 bases, with the frame set at the first base. From the germline V gene (reference sequence), CDR1 is SEHNR and CDR2 is FQNEAQ. V gives up 5 bases and J gives up 3 bases, and the segment between their germline ends measures 9 bases. The treatment or condition label, read with the paper, signifies: live attenuated yellow fever vaccine strain. PBMCs were isolated from peripheral blood using a standard Ficoll-Paque protocol. CD4 and CD8 T-cell fractions were isolated with Dynabeads CD4 and CD8 positive selection kits. TriZol was used to extract RNA from bulk PBMCs, CD4 and CD8 fractions, and dextramer-positive and dextramer-negative fractions.

The sequencing machine was an Illumina NovaSeq 6000. TCR cDNA was synthesized by 5'RACE template switching, which introduced a universal primer site and unique molecular identifiers. Priming of cDNA synthesis was performed from both the TCR alpha and TCR beta constant segments. Library amplification involved two PCR steps, and the second step added sample barcodes and sequencing adapters. Sequencing of libraries was done on Illumina HiSeq 2500 (2x100 bp) or NovaSeq (2x150 bp). The authors processed their data as follows. MIGEC handled demultiplexing of reads and collapsing into UMI consensus sequences, while MiXCR performed V(D)J alignment. Clonotypes responding to the vaccine were identified with edgeR on replicate PBMC samples, with the criteria of FDR below 0.01 and a log2 fold change above 5 up to day 15. Each bulk clonotype received a CD4 or CD8 identity based on whether the sequenced CD4 or CD8 repertoire contained that clonotype at higher abundance. TCRdb's own reprocessing of the public reads used fastp at Q25 and MiXCR and kept productive beta chains. Duplicate CDR3 protein sequences are folded into a single record with the most common DNA and genes. It is TCRdb's table, rather than the study itself, that gives the V and J calls and clone size. Counted in this sample were more than 300,000 distinct CDR3 sequences; around 10% of them appeared once. Under 4% of the sample is held by the ten biggest clonotypes.

The sample was CD4+ T cells sorted from PBMCs, taken 45 days after the yellow fever booster vaccination. The chain is assembled from TRBV7-9 and TRBJ2-3, with the D gene call left open. The source is a man aged 18 to 29 who received the YFV17D yellow fever vaccine. The CDR3 is CASSPGPTDTQYF. The DNA sequence is as follows: TGTGCCAGCAGCCCTGGCCCTACAGATACGCAGTATTTT.